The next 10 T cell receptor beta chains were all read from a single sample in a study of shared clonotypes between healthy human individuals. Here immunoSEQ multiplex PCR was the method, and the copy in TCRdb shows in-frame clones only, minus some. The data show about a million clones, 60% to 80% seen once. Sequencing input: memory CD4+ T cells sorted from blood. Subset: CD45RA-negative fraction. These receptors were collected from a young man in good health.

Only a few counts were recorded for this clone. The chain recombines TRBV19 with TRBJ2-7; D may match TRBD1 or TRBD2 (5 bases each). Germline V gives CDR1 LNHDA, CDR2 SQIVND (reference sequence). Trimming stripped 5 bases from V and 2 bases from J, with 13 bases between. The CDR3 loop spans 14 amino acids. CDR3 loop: CASSSGRKTYEQYF. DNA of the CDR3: TGTGCCAGTAGTTCGGGACGGAAGACCTACGAGCAGTACTTC. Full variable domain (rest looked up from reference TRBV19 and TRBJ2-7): DGGITQSPKYLFRKEGQNVTLSCEQNLNHDAMYWYRQDPGQGLRLIYYSQIVNDFQKGDIAEGYSVSREKKESFPLTVTSAQKNPTAFYLCASSSGRKTYEQYFGPGTRLTVT.

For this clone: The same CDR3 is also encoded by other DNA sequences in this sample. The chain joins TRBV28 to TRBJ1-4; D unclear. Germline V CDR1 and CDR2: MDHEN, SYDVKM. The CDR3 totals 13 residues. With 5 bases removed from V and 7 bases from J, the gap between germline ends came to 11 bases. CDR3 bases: TGTGCCAGCAGTCCCCCGGTGCGTGAAAAACTGTTTTTT. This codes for CASSPPVREKLFF.

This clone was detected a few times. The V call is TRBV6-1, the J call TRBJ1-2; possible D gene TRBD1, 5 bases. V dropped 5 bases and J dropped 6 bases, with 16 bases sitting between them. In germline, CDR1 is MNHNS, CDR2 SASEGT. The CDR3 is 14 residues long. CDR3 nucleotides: TGTGCCAGCAGTAAAGAACGGACAAATAATGGCTACACCTTC. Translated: CASSKERTNNGYTF.

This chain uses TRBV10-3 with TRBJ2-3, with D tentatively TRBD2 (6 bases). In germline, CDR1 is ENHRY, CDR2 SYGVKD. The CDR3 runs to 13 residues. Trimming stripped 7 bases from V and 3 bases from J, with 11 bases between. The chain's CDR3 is CAITNSGTDTQYF. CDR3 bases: TGTGCCATCACTAATAGCGGTACAGATACGCAGTATTTT.

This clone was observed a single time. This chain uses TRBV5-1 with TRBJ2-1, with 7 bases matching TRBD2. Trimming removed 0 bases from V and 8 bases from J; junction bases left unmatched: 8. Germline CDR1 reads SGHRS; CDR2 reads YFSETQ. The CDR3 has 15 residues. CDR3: CASSLGEAGRDEQFF. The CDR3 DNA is TGCGCCAGCAGCTTGGGTGAAGCGGGACGCGATGAGCAGTTCTTC.

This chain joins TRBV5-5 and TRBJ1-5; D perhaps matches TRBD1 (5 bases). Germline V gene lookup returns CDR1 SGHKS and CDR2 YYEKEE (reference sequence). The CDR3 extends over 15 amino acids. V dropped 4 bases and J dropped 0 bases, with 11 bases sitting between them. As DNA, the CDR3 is TGTGCCAGCAGCCCGACAGTTGTTAGCAATCAGCCCCAGCATTTT. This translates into CASSPTVVSNQPQHF.

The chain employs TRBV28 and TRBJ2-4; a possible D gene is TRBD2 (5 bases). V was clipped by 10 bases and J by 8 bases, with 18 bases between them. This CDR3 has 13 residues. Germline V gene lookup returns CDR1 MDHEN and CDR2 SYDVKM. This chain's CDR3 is CATRDRKMDIQYF. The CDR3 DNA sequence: TGTGCCACGAGGGATAGAAAAATGGACATTCAGTACTTC.

The DNA for the CDR3 is TGCAGCGTTGAAAACGCCGTGGACACCATATATTTT. It yields the protein CSVENAVDTIYF. The chain uses TRBV29-1 and TRBJ1-3; D gene unclear. Looked up from germline, CDR1 is SQVTM and CDR2 is ANQGSEA. There are 12 residues in the CDR3. V lost 2 bases and J lost 8, with 10 bases in between.

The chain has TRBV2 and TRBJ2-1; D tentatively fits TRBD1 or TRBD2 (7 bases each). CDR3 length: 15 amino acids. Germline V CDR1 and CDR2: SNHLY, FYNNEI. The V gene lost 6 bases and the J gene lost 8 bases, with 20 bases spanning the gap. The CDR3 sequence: CASRGGDSLKDEQFF. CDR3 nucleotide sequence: TGTGCCAGCAGGGGGGGGGACAGCTTGAAGGATGAGCAGTTCTTC.

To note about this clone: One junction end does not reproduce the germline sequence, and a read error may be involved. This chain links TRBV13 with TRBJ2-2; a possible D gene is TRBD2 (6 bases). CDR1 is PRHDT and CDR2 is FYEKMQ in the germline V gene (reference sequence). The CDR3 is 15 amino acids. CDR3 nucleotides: TGTGCCAGCAGCCTAGGGAGGTGGAACACCGGGGAGCTGTTTTTT. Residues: CASSLGRWNTGELFF.